This TCR beta chain was retrieved from a study of shared clonotypes between healthy human individuals. Study-wide context: Three plates each covered CD4 naive and memory; CD8 naive two, CD8 memory one.

TCRdb keeps only in-frame clones here, not all; method: immunoSEQ multiplex PCR. The table shows 650,000 to 800,000 clones, with under 95% occurring only once. Only CD45RO-negative cells positively selected for CCR7 counted as naive CD8 cells, so terminally differentiated effector memory CD45RA+ cells were excluded. V was cut by 0 bases and J by 0 bases, with 9 bases left in between. The CDR3 totals 16 residues. Looked up from germline, CDR1 is WNHNN and CDR2 is SYGVQD (reference sequence). Sequencing was done on a sample of naive CD8+ T cells sorted from blood. The V and J genes are TRBV10-1 and TRBJ1-3; D is uncertain. This TCR came from a man aged 30-40 years in good health. The CDR3 loop is CASSESVGLSGNTIYF. The CDR3 bases are TGCGCCAGCAGTGAGTCTGTGGGCCTCTCTGGAAACACCATATATTTT.